This TCR beta chain is drawn from a study of T cell repertoires in cytomegalovirus infection. The ends lost 2 bases at V and 4 bases at J; junction bases unmatched: 1. Germline CDR1 reads GTSNPN; CDR2 reads SVGIG (reference sequence). This CDR3 comprises 13 residues. TCRdb reprocessed the reads via MiXCR and lists one record per CDR3 protein. The data contain 200,000 to 300,000 distinct CDR3 sequences, approximately 13% of them seen just once; the ten biggest clones take up about 1.5%. Specimen: PBMCs. The TCR comes from a human donor in good health (CMV status not recorded). Some clones in this sample may be carry-over from other donors' samples. The chain is built from TRBV30 and TRBJ1-5; 8 nucleotides line up with TRBD1. The CDR3 here is CAWSQGANQPQHF. The CDR3 bases are TGTGCCTGGAGTCAGGGGGCGAATCAGCCCCAGCATTTT. Using reference TRBV30 and TRBJ1-5 for the parts outside the CDR3, the full variable domain is SQTIHQWPATLVQPVGSPLSLECTVEGTSNPNLYWYRQAAGRGLQLLFYSVGIGQISSEVPQNLSASRPQDRQFILSSKKLLLSDSGFYLCAWSQGANQPQHFGDGTRLSIL.